This is a list of T cell receptor beta chains from one sample in a study of shared clonotypes between healthy human individuals. Here immunoSEQ multiplex PCR was the method, and the copy in TCRdb shows in-frame clones only, minus some. The table records approximately 1.5 million clones, less than 99% of them present only once. Sequencing used naive CD4+ T cells sorted from blood. These receptors were taken from a man under 40 in good health. CDR3s include the opening cysteine and the closing phenylalanine or tryptophan. Fields, in order: D gene, clone size, V gene, J gene, CDR3 protein, CDR3 DNA. The D gene is left open where the match is weak. Some rows have no size entry. The others give once, few or many, or a class for an expanded clone.

d_gene: TRBD2; abundance: NA; v_gene: TRBV7-6; j_gene: TRBJ2-1; CDR3aa: CASSETSGRGHEQFF; CDR3nt: TGTGCCAGCAGCGAGACTAGCGGACGCGGCCATGAGCAGTTCTTC
d_gene: NA; abundance: NA; v_gene: TRBV5-5; j_gene: TRBJ2-2; CDR3aa: CASSLKGNTGELFF; CDR3nt: TGTGCCAGCAGCTTAAAAGGGAACACCGGGGAGCTGTTTTTT
d_gene: NA; abundance: NA; v_gene: TRBV6-1; j_gene: TRBJ2-7; CDR3aa: CASSPLTATYEQYF; CDR3nt: TGTGCCAGCAGTCCTTTGACAGCCACCTACGAGCAGTACTTC
d_gene: NA; abundance: NA; v_gene: TRBV10-1; j_gene: TRBJ1-2; CDR3aa: CASQESGAFYGYTF; CDR3nt: TGCGCCAGCCAGGAGAGTGGGGCTTTTTATGGCTACACCTTC
d_gene: TRBD1; abundance: NA; v_gene: TRBV11-2; j_gene: TRBJ1-1; CDR3aa: CASSFRLGTGVNTEAFF; CDR3nt: TGTGCCAGCAGCTTCCGTCTGGGGACAGGGGTCAACACTGAAGCTTTCTTT
d_gene: NA; abundance: NA; v_gene: TRBV27; j_gene: TRBJ1-5; CDR3aa: CASSLSSRSNQPQHF; CDR3nt: TGTGCCAGCAGTTTATCTTCTCGTAGCAATCAGCCCCAGCATTTT
d_gene: TRBD1; abundance: NA; v_gene: TRBV2; j_gene: TRBJ2-7; CDR3aa: CASNKGQGISYEQYF; CDR3nt: TGTGCCAGCAATAAGGGACAGGGAATTTCCTACGAGCAGTACTTC
d_gene: NA; abundance: NA; v_gene: TRBV10-3; j_gene: TRBJ1-3; CDR3aa: CAISEVGLISGNTIYF; CDR3nt: TGTGCCATCAGTGAGGTGGGGCTTATTTCGGGAAACACCATATATTTT
d_gene: TRBD2; abundance: NA; v_gene: TRBV28; j_gene: TRBJ2-7; CDR3aa: CASNLGTSGRARTYEQYF; CDR3nt: TGTGCCAGCAACCTCGGGACTAGCGGGAGGGCCAGGACCTACGAGCAGTACTTC
d_gene: NA; abundance: NA; v_gene: TRBV7-8; j_gene: TRBJ2-2; CDR3aa: CASSLFLDTGELFF; CDR3nt: TGTGCCAGCAGCTTATTTTTAGACACCGGGGAGCTGTTTTTT
d_gene: NA; abundance: NA; v_gene: TRBV5-1; j_gene: TRBJ1-1; CDR3aa: CASSWDIPEDTEAFF; CDR3nt: TGCGCCAGCAGCTGGGACATTCCTGAGGACACTGAAGCTTTCTTT
d_gene: TRBD2; abundance: NA; v_gene: TRBV5-1; j_gene: TRBJ2-1; CDR3aa: CASSLTARREGSEQFF; CDR3nt: TGCGCCAGCAGCTTGACTGCTAGGCGGGAGGGCTCGGAGCAGTTCTTC
d_gene: NA; abundance: NA; v_gene: TRBV18; j_gene: TRBJ1-2; CDR3aa: CASSPTGSSASYGYTF; CDR3nt: TGTGCCAGCTCACCAACCGGGAGTAGTGCCAGCTATGGCTACACCTTC
d_gene: NA; abundance: NA; v_gene: TRBV7-9; j_gene: TRBJ2-1; CDR3aa: CASSLGQGRADYNEQFF; CDR3nt: TGTGCCAGCAGCTTAGGGCAGGGACGGGCGGACTACAATGAGCAGTTCTTC
d_gene: NA; abundance: NA; v_gene: TRBV29-1; j_gene: TRBJ2-1; CDR3aa: CSVGNSNEQFF; CDR3nt: TGCAGCGTTGGGAATAGTAATGAGCAGTTCTTC
d_gene: TRBD2; abundance: NA; v_gene: TRBV4-3; j_gene: TRBJ2-3; CDR3aa: CASSQGGGRRLDTQYF; CDR3nt: TGCGCCAGCAGCCAAGGGGGCGGGAGAAGATTAGATACGCAGTATTTT
d_gene: TRBD2; abundance: NA; v_gene: TRBV5-5; j_gene: TRBJ2-1; CDR3aa: CASSVLAGGHNEQFF; CDR3nt: TGTGCCAGCAGCGTCCTAGCGGGAGGGCACAATGAGCAGTTCTTC
d_gene: TRBD2; abundance: NA; v_gene: TRBV7-2; j_gene: TRBJ2-3; CDR3aa: CASGREITDTQYF; CDR3nt: TGTGCCAGTGGGCGGGAGATCACAGATACGCAGTATTTT
d_gene: TRBD2; abundance: NA; v_gene: TRBV7-9; j_gene: TRBJ2-5; CDR3aa: CASSFSGGMYETQYF; CDR3nt: TGTGCCAGCAGCTTTAGCGGGGGGATGTATGAGACCCAGTACTTC
d_gene: NA; abundance: NA; v_gene: TRBV7-6; j_gene: TRBJ2-5; CDR3aa: CASSLSGGRGETQYF; CDR3nt: TGTGCCAGCAGCTTATCCGGGGGCCGGGGAGAGACCCAGTACTTC
d_gene: TRBD1; abundance: once; v_gene: TRBV19; j_gene: TRBJ1-1; CDR3aa: CASSTLTGGNTEAFF; CDR3nt: TGTGCCAGTAGTACCTTGACAGGGGGAAACACTGAAGCTTTCTTT
d_gene: TRBD2; abundance: once; v_gene: TRBV29-1; j_gene: TRBJ2-2; CDR3aa: CSVGGLAGAGELFF; CDR3nt: TGCAGCGTTGGGGGACTAGCGGGAGCCGGGGAGCTGTTTTTT
d_gene: TRBD1; abundance: NA; v_gene: TRBV9; j_gene: TRBJ1-1; CDR3aa: CASSARGTTEAFF; CDR3nt: TGTGCCAGCAGCGCCAGGGGGACCACTGAAGCTTTCTTT
d_gene: NA; abundance: NA; v_gene: TRBV7-9; j_gene: TRBJ2-3; CDR3aa: CASSRGTPPDTQYF; CDR3nt: TGTGCCAGCAGCCGAGGGACACCCCCAGATACGCAGTATTTT
d_gene: TRBD2; abundance: NA; v_gene: TRBV5-5; j_gene: TRBJ2-1; CDR3aa: CASSQGLAGAYNEQFF; CDR3nt: TGTGCCAGCAGCCAGGGACTAGCGGGGGCCTACAATGAGCAGTTCTTC
d_gene: NA; abundance: NA; v_gene: TRBV13; j_gene: TRBJ1-2; CDR3aa: CASSLGRPAANYGYTF; CDR3nt: TGTGCCAGCAGCTTAGGCCGGCCGGCAGCTAACTATGGCTACACCTTC
d_gene: NA; abundance: once; v_gene: TRBV5-1; j_gene: TRBJ2-2; CDR3aa: CASSLVGQGANTGELFF; CDR3nt: TGCGCCAGCAGCTTGGTGGGCCAGGGTGCCAACACCGGGGAGCTGTTTTTT
d_gene: NA; abundance: NA; v_gene: TRBV7-9; j_gene: TRBJ2-1; CDR3aa: CASSRERLGNNEQFF; CDR3nt: TGTGCCAGCAGCCGAGAGCGGCTTGGAAACAATGAGCAGTTCTTC
d_gene: TRBD2; abundance: NA; v_gene: TRBV6-1; j_gene: TRBJ2-1; CDR3aa: CASRLAGGPGEQFF; CDR3nt: TGTGCCAGTAGACTAGCGGGAGGGCCAGGTGAGCAGTTCTTC
d_gene: NA; abundance: NA; v_gene: TRBV7-9; j_gene: TRBJ1-2; CDR3aa: CASSSLIGEGTYGYTF; CDR3nt: TGTGCCAGCAGCTCTCTAATCGGTGAGGGGACCTATGGCTACACCTTC
d_gene: NA; abundance: NA; v_gene: TRBV28; j_gene: TRBJ2-7; CDR3aa: CASSLQWSSYEQYF; CDR3nt: TGTGCCAGCAGTTTGCAGTGGAGCTCCTACGAGCAGTACTTC
d_gene: NA; abundance: NA; v_gene: TRBV28; j_gene: TRBJ1-2; CDR3aa: CASSSGLYGYTF; CDR3nt: TGTGCCAGCAGTTCGGGACTTTATGGCTACACCTTC